Given below is one T cell receptor (beta chain) in context. The sample belongs to a study of shared clonotypes between healthy human individuals. This CDR3 is 14 amino acids long. Trimming removed 5 bases from V and 4 bases from J, with 17 bases in between. Germline V gene lookup returns CDR1 GTSNPN and CDR2 SVGIG (reference sequence). The repertoire was sequenced with immunoSEQ multiplex PCR; TCRdb's copy has only in-frame clones and lacks some. The data contain over 950,000 clones, 70% to 80% of them singletons. The J gene is TRBJ1-1, the V gene TRBV30; D may be TRBD1 (5 bases). Material for sequencing was memory CD4+ T cells from PBMCs. Subset reported: CD45RA-negative fraction. This sequence was found in a man between 18 and 35 years old in good health. Some clones in this sample may be carry-over from other donors' samples. CDR3 in amino acids: CAWRSGLGGTEAFF. CDR3 coding DNA: TGTGCCTGGCGCTCAGGGCTGGGGGGCACTGAAGCTTTCTTT. Together with reference TRBV30 and TRBJ1-1, the CDR3 gives the full variable domain: SQTIHQWPATLVQPVGSPLSLECTVEGTSNPNLYWYRQAAGRGLQLLFYSVGIGQISSEVPQNLSASRPQDRQFILSSKKLLLSDSGFYLCAWRSGLGGTEAFFGQGTRLTVV.